Below, 15 T cell receptor beta chains from the same sample are listed, as sequenced in a study of response to subunit inactivated influenza vaccine (dated by TCRdb to 2016 to 2019). Libraries were constructed by RT-PCR. The sample was run on an Illumina HiSeq 2500. TCRdb applied fastp at Q25 and MiXCR to the public reads, then kept only in-frame beta chains. Each record represents a unique CDR3 protein, reported with the most common genes and DNA among its rows. In all, the sample holds about 180,000 distinct CDR3 sequences, and around a tenth of those were seen once. The ten most abundant clones make up roughly 10% of the sample. Sample: non-naive T cells sorted from PBMCs, taken on the day of vaccination. Explained via the paper, the cell subset or site label denotes: memory T cell fraction. The receptors derive from a man aged 50 to 59 who received an inactivated influenza vaccine. Donor details come from another sample of the same person, matched by shared clones.

This clonotype was observed many times. This sequence joins TRBV5-1 and TRBJ1-6; D is undetermined. V lost 0 bases to trimming and J lost 0 bases, with 4 bases between them. CDR1 and CDR2 from the germline V gene are SGHRS and YFSETQ. CDR3 length equals 15 residues. For the CDR3, the DNA is TGCGCCAGCAGCTTGGAGGGCTCCTATAATTCACCCCTCCACTTT. It is translated as CASSLEGSYNSPLHF.

This clonotype has only a few counts. This chain uses TRBV6-2 or TRBV6-3 with TRBJ1-3; D is unresolved. This CDR3 has 14 amino acids. V lost 8 bases and J lost 4, with 15 bases in between. Germline CDR1 MNHEY, CDR2 SVGEGT. This chain's CDR3 is CASRTESRGNTIYF. Here the CDR3 DNA reads TGTGCCAGCCGTACCGAGAGCCGCGGAAACACCATATATTTT.

The CDR3: CATSDPRQGFQETQYF. In DNA form, the CDR3 reads TGTGCCACCAGTGACCCCCGACAGGGTTTCCAAGAGACCCAGTACTTC. The J gene is TRBJ2-5, the V gene TRBV24-1; 7 bases line up with TRBD1. CDR3 length: 16 amino acids. Per germline, CDR1 KGHDR and CDR2 SFDVKD. Trimming removed 4 bases from V and 1 base from J; junction bases left unmatched: 8.

This clonotype has more than one count but fewer than ten. This sequence joins TRBV27 and TRBJ2-4; TRBD1 matches at 9 bases. The CDR3 has 13 residues. After removal of 3 bases from V and 9 bases from J, the junction contained 3 bases not matched to a gene. In germline, CDR1 is MNHEY, CDR2 SMNVEV (reference sequence). DNA for the CDR3: TGTGCCAGCAGTTTCCGGGACAGGGCCATTCAGTACTTC. Translating gives CASSFRDRAIQYF.

The chain links TRBV4-3 to TRBJ2-1; 14 nucleotides agree with TRBD2. Germline lookup yields CDR1 LGHNA and CDR2 YSLEER. This CDR3 contains 17 residues. V gave up 0 bases and J gave up 8 bases; unmatched junction bases: 6. The CDR3 is CASSQEQGLAGEYEQFF. CDR3 nucleotide sequence: TGCGCCAGCAGCCAAGAACAGGGACTAGCGGGAGAATATGAGCAGTTCTTC.

CDR3 sequence (DNA): TGTGCCAGCAGGAATACAGGGGCCTCTGGAAACACCATATATTTT. Residues: CASRNTGASGNTIYF. The chain employs TRBV12-3 or TRBV12-4 and TRBJ1-3, with 7 bases aligning to TRBD1. J lost 0 bases, V lost 6 bases, and 5 bases had no gene match. CDR3 length: 15 amino acids.

The chain recombines TRBV2 with TRBJ1-6; 10 bases align to TRBD1. The germline gives CDR1 SNHLY, CDR2 FYNNEI. The CDR3 spans 13 residues. Trimming cost V 8 bases and J 9 bases; bases outside gene matches: 4. CDR3 loop: CASGRDRGSPLHF. The CDR3 DNA reads as TGTGCCAGCGGACGGGACAGGGGTTCACCCCTCCACTTT.

This clonotype has ten or more counts. This chain links TRBV10-3 with TRBJ2-1; D may match TRBD1 or TRBD2 (5 bases each). Trimming stripped 2 bases from V and 8 bases from J, with 13 bases between. This CDR3 has 14 amino acids. CDR1 and CDR2 (germline): ENHRY, SYGVKD. The CDR3 coding sequence is TGTGCCATCAGTGAGCTCGGGGCGCGCTATGAGCAGTTCTTC. It encodes CAISELGARYEQFF.

This clonotype appeared many times. The chain is built from TRBV9 and TRBJ2-3; D remains unclear. V lost 0 bases, J lost 3 bases, and 14 bases lay in between. In germline, CDR1 is SGDLS, CDR2 YYNGEE. The CDR3 loop spans 16 amino acids. The CDR3 here is CASSVGAIARTDTQYF. The CDR3, as DNA: TGTGCCAGCAGCGTAGGGGCAATTGCTAGAACAGATACGCAGTATTTT.

The V gene is TRBV11-2, the J gene TRBJ2-3; 9 positions agree with TRBD1. V shed 5 bases and J 7 bases; nucleotides not matched to a gene: 7. Looked up from germline, CDR1 is SGHAT and CDR2 is FQNNGV. CDR3 length equals 14 residues. In DNA, the CDR3 is TGTGCCAGCAGCCCCCAGGGACAGGGATATACGCAGTATTTT. Protein: CASSPQGQGYTQYF.

This clonotype occurred a few times. The chain carries TRBV12-5 and TRBJ1-1, with D possibly matching TRBD1 (6 bases). The length of the CDR3 is 17 residues. Between the trimmed V and J ends, which lost 2 bases and 0 bases, there was a span of 16 bases. The germline V gene has CDR1 LGHNT and CDR2 FRNRAP. In DNA form, the CDR3 reads TGTGCTAGTGGTTTGTCCTATTCAGGGGAAATGAACACTGAAGCTTTCTTT. It yields the protein CASGLSYSGEMNTEAFF.

This clonotype came up many times. V usage is TRBV5-6 and J usage is TRBJ1-2; D gene uncertain. Germline V gene lookup returns CDR1 SGHDT and CDR2 YYEEEE. Trimming took off 1 base at V and 1 base at J, with 8 bases between the two ends. This CDR3 comprises 14 residues. CDR3 nucleotides: TGTGCCAGCAGCTTGCGGGCTGGTAACTATGGCTACACCTTC. Residues: CASSLRAGNYGYTF.

This clonotype was counted many times. V is TRBV28 and J is TRBJ2-1; the match to TRBD2 covers 9 bases. CDR3 length: 16 amino acids. From germline, CDR1 is MDHEN and CDR2 SYDVKM. The V gene end was trimmed by 1 base and the J gene end by 7 bases; junction bases not matched to a gene: 8. The DNA of the CDR3 is TGTGCCAGCAGTTTATCTGGACTAGCGAGGGCGAATGAGCAGTTCTTC. Protein sequence: CASSLSGLARANEQFF.

This clonotype was seen more than once but under ten times. The chain joins TRBV15 to TRBJ2-7; TRBD2 is a possible D gene (5 bases). There are 14 residues in the CDR3. V was shortened by 0 bases and J by 1 base, with 7 bases between the two germline ends. Germline values: CDR1 LNHNV, CDR2 YYDKDF (reference sequence). CDR3 protein: CATSREGSSYEQYF. The CDR3 region has the DNA TGTGCCACCAGCAGAGAGGGGAGTTCCTACGAGCAGTACTTC. Full variable domain (remainder filled in from reference TRBV15 and TRBJ2-7): DAMVIQNPRYQVTQFGKPVTLSCSQTLNHNVMYWYQQKSSQAPKLLFHYYDKDFNNEADTPDNFQSRRPNTSFCFLDIRSPGLGDTAMYLCATSREGSSYEQYFGPGTRLTVT.

The chain has TRBV28 and TRBJ2-6; D is possibly TRBD2 (7 bases). The V end lost 6 bases, the J end lost 2 bases, and 17 bases lay between the germline ends. The V gene's germline CDR1 is MDHEN and CDR2 SYDVKM. The CDR3 is 17 residues long. CDR3 in amino acids: CASRMGGGGAGANVLTF. DNA for the CDR3: TGTGCCAGCAGGATGGGAGGGGGGGGCGCTGGGGCCAACGTCCTGACTTTC.